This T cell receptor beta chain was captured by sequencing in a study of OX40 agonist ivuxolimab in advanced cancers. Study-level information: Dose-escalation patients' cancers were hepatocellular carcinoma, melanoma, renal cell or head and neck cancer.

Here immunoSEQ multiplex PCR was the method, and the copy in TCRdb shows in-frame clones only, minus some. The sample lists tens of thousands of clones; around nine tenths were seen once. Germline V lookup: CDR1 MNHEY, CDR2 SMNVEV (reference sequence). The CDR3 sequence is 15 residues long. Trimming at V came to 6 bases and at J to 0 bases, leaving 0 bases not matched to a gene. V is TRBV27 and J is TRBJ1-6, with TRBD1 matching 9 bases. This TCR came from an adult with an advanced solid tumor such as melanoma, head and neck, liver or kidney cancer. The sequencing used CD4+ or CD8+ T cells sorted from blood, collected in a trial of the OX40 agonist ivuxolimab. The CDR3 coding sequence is TGTGCCAGCAGGACAGGGGGCTCCTATAATTCACCCCTCCACTTT. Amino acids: CASRTGGSYNSPLHF.